Listed here is a single T cell receptor (beta chain). The antigen remains undetermined. The read ends 3 residues early relative to the CDR3; the germline J gene fills the gap. Data came from immunoSEQ multiplex PCR; TCRdb stores just in-frame clones and leaves some out. Here the sample table reports around 44,000 clones. This sample is drawn from a study of T cells in women clearing cervical HPV infection. Study information: Control women cleared a single incident HPV16 infection within 12 months. The study, taken as a whole, reports: Controls had more TRBV6-7 (approximately 0.16%) than cases (approximately 0.11%).

Germline V gene sequence: CDR1 KGHSH, CDR2 LQKENI. The CDR3 covers 17 residues. The junction had 7 bases not matched to a gene; V was cut back by 0 bases and J by 4 bases. V is TRBV18 and J is TRBJ2-1; 9 positions match TRBD2. Material: blood buffy coat. This TCR came from a woman between 18 and 69 years old with a cervical HPV16 infection that either progressed to CIN3+ or cleared (not recorded which). The CDR3 is CASSPPGAGGGYNEQFF. CDR3 bases read: TGTGCCAGCTCACCACCGGGAGCGGGAGGAGGGTACAATGAG.